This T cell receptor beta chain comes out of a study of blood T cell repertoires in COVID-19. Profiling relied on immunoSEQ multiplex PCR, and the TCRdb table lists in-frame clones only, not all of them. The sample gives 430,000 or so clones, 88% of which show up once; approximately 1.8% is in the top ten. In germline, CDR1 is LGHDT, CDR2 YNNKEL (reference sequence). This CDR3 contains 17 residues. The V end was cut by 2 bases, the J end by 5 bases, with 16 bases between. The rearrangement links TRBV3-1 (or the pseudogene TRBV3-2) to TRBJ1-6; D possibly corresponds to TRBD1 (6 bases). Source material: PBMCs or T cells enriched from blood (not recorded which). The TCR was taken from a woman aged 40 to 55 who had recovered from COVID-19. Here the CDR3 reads CASSQRDNSIHNSPLHF. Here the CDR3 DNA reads TGTGCCAGCAGCCAACGGGACAACAGTATACATAATTCACCCCTCCACTTT.